The 18 T cell receptor beta chains reported below all come from one sample, sequenced in a study of T cell responses to AZD1222 COVID-19 vaccine. Sequencing used immunoSEQ multiplex PCR; TCRdb keeps in-frame clones, though not all of them. Counted here are 90,000 to 120,000 clones, around 93% occurring once; the ten biggest clones make up over 7%. The material sequenced was peripheral blood, taken 28 days after the second AZD1222 dose. These TCRs come from an adult who received the AZD1222 COVID-19 vaccine.

This chain links TRBV19 with TRBJ1-1, with D possibly being TRBD1 (5 bases). Germline CDR1 and CDR2: LNHDA and SQIVND (reference sequence). CDR3 length: 15 amino acids. Between the trimmed V and J ends, which lost 3 bases and 0 bases, there was a span of 11 bases. CDR3 amino acids: CASSIWGSLNTEAFF. The CDR3, as DNA: TGTGCCAGTAGTATTTGGGGGAGCCTGAACACTGAAGCTTTCTTT.

The V gene is TRBV5-1, the J gene TRBJ2-5; D remains ambiguous. V lost 0 bases, J lost 4 bases, and 16 bases lay in between. CDR1 is SGHRS, CDR2 YFSETQ, per germline. This CDR3 contains 16 residues. CDR3 protein: CASSLGARFLRETQYF. In DNA, the CDR3 is TGCGCCAGCAGCTTGGGTGCAAGATTTCTTAGAGAGACCCAGTACTTC.

The chain recombines TRBV19 with TRBJ1-1; the D gene is possibly TRBD1 (6 bases). Germline V gives CDR1 LNHDA, CDR2 SQIVND (reference sequence). Deletions cut 4 bases from V and 1 base from J, with 10 bases between. The CDR3 contains 14 residues. The CDR3 loop reads CASSKDRWNTEAFF. Written as DNA, the CDR3 is TGTGCCAGTAGTAAAGACAGGTGGAACACTGAAGCTTTCTTT.

The chain couples TRBV6-5 to TRBJ1-2; weak D call: TRBD1 (6 bases). Trimming took off 6 bases at V and 3 bases at J, with 14 bases between the two ends. Germline V CDR1 and CDR2: MNHEY, SVGAGI. The CDR3 has 14 residues. CDR3 loop: CASSSWQGYYGYTF. The CDR3 DNA follows: TGTGCCAGCAGCTCTTGGCAGGGGTACTATGGCTACACCTTC.

The CDR3 loop reads CASGTEISNTGELFF. The CDR3, as DNA: TGTGCCAGCGGAACTGAAATCTCGAACACCGGGGAGCTGTTTTTT. The gene calls are TRBV3-1 (or the pseudogene TRBV3-2) and TRBJ2-2; D ambiguous. With 8 bases removed from V and 0 bases from J, the gap between germline ends came to 13 bases. The CDR3 covers 15 residues. The V gene's germline CDR1 is LGHDT and CDR2 YNNKEL (reference sequence).

The chain employs TRBV7-2 and TRBJ2-5, with a tentative D call TRBD2 (6 bases). Deletions cut 2 bases from V and 5 bases from J, with 9 bases between. The CDR3 contains 13 residues. Germline V gene sequence: CDR1 SGHTA, CDR2 FQGNSA. CDR3 bases: TGTGCCAGCAGCTTATTCGGGGGTGAGACCCAGTACTTC. Translating gives CASSLFGGETQYF.

Points on this clone: The sample has other DNA sequences that encode this CDR3 too. The chain recombines TRBV2 with TRBJ1-3; no clear D gene. Looked up from germline, CDR1 is SNHLY and CDR2 is FYNNEI. This CDR3 is 13 amino acids long. The V and J ends lost 4 bases and 2 bases respectively, with 6 bases between them. The CDR3 protein is CASSGGPGNTIYF. The CDR3 coding sequence is TGTGCCAGCAGTGGAGGGCCTGGAAACACCATATATTTT.

The chain links TRBV7-8 to TRBJ1-5, with a weak D call TRBD1 (5 bases). This CDR3 has 15 residues. The germline gives CDR1 SGHVS, CDR2 FQNEAQ. The germline V and J ends were trimmed by 2 bases and 4 bases, with 12 bases remaining between them. The CDR3 DNA reads TGTGCCAGCAGCTTATGGGGGAGCTTAAATCAGCCCCAGCATTTT. Amino acid sequence: CASSLWGSLNQPQHF.

This chain uses TRBV11-2 with TRBJ1-2, with D unresolved. The CDR3 runs to 14 residues. Germline-derived CDR1 and CDR2 are SGHAT and FQNNGV. V was shortened by 5 bases and J by 5 bases, with 15 bases between the two germline ends. The CDR3 reads CASSTRTGIYGYTF. DNA of the CDR3: TGTGCCAGCAGCACACGGACGGGGATTTATGGCTACACCTTC.

The chain is built from TRBV5-5 and TRBJ1-6; D may be TRBD1 (6 bases). This CDR3 region has 16 residues. Between the trimmed V and J ends, which lost 1 base and 0 bases, there was a span of 8 bases. The germline gives CDR1 SGHKS, CDR2 YYEKEE (reference sequence). The CDR3 nucleotides are TGTGCCAGCAGCTTGACAGGGCGCTCCTATAATTCACCCCTCCACTTT. It codes for CASSLTGRSYNSPLHF.

The rearrangement uses TRBV5-1 and TRBJ2-3; D perhaps matches TRBD2 (5 bases). V was clipped by 5 bases and J by 5 bases, with 9 bases between them. The CDR3 is 12 amino acids. Germline V gene data show CDR1 as SGHRS and CDR2 as YFSETQ. The CDR3 DNA follows: TGCGCCAGCAGGGCAGGACTAGATACGCAGTATTTT. This gives the protein CASRAGLDTQYF. The whole variable domain, filled in from reference TRBV5-1 and TRBJ2-3, reads KAGVTQTPRYLIKTRGQQVTLSCSPISGHRSVSWYQQTPGQGLQFLFEYFSETQRNKGNFPGRFSGRQFSNSRSEMNVSTLELGDSALYLCASRAGLDTQYFGPGTRLTVL.

V usage is TRBV19 and J usage is TRBJ1-5; TRBD1 might be the D (6 bases). CDR3 length: 12 residues. The germline CDR1 and CDR2 sequences are LNHDA and SQIVND (reference sequence). Trimming cost V 4 bases and J 15 bases, with 16 bases left between them. CDR3 loop: CASSTRDIALHF. The CDR3 coding sequence is TGTGCCAGTAGTACCCGGGACATAGCATTGCATTTT. Full variable domain (missing parts from reference TRBV19 and TRBJ1-5): DGGITQSPKYLFRKEGQNVTLSCEQNLNHDAMYWYRQDPGQGLRLIYYSQIVNDFQKGDIAEGYSVSREKKESFPLTVTSAQKNPTAFYLCASSTRDIALHFGDGTRLSIL.

The rearrangement links TRBV27 to TRBJ2-7; 9 bases line up with TRBD1. This CDR3 has 13 amino acids. With 6 bases clipped from V and 7 bases from J, the junction kept 7 bases outside the gene matches. Looked up from germline, CDR1 is MNHEY and CDR2 is SMNVEV (reference sequence). CDR3 DNA: TGTGCCAGCAGGGGACAGGGTATGGTTGAGCAGTACTTC. Protein sequence: CASRGQGMVEQYF.

The gene calls are TRBV2 and TRBJ1-6; no firm D call. The V gene's germline CDR1 is SNHLY and CDR2 FYNNEI. V lost 3 bases and J 0 bases, leaving 6 bases between the germline ends. The CDR3 length is 15 residues. CDR3 protein: CASSDQSSYNSPLHF. Written as DNA, the CDR3 is TGTGCCAGCAGTGACCAGAGCTCCTATAATTCACCCCTCCACTTT.

The V and J genes are TRBV6-6 and TRBJ2-7, with a tentative D call TRBD2 (6 bases). Trimming left V 0 bases short and J 5 bases short, with 17 bases between. Looked up from germline, CDR1 is MNHNY and CDR2 is SVGAGI (reference sequence). The CDR3 sequence is 16 residues long. CDR3 residues: CASSYSRELHMNEQYF. In DNA form, the CDR3 reads TGTGCCAGCAGTTACTCCCGGGAGTTGCACATGAACGAGCAGTACTTC.

The V call is TRBV15, the J call TRBJ1-2; TRBD1 matches at 9 bases. Unmatched junction bases numbered 3, after V lost 0 bases and J lost 7 bases. The germline gives CDR1 LNHNV, CDR2 YYDKDF (reference sequence). The CDR3 has 14 amino acids. CDR3 amino acids: CATSRDGQGRGYTF. DNA of the CDR3: TGTGCCACCAGCAGAGACGGACAGGGGCGTGGCTACACCTTC.

The chain couples TRBV5-5 to TRBJ1-1; 10 bases agree with TRBD1. V shed 3 bases and J 4 bases; nucleotides not matched to a gene: 9. The CDR3 contains 16 residues. Germline CDR1 is SGHKS and CDR2 is YYEKEE (reference sequence). In DNA, the CDR3 is TGTGCCAGCAGCTCCCGGGACAGGGGCCCTATCACTGAAGCTTTCTTT. Translated: CASSSRDRGPITEAFF.

The V and J genes are TRBV9 and TRBJ1-2, with 12 bases lining up with TRBD1. V was pared by 3 bases and J by 8 bases, with 11 bases of the junction left unmatched. Germline V CDR1 and CDR2: SGDLS, YYNGEE. The length of the CDR3 is 16 residues. This chain's CDR3 is CASSAPRGQGALGYTF. The CDR3 bases are TGTGCCAGCAGCGCCCCTCGGGGACAGGGGGCTTTGGGCTACACCTTC.